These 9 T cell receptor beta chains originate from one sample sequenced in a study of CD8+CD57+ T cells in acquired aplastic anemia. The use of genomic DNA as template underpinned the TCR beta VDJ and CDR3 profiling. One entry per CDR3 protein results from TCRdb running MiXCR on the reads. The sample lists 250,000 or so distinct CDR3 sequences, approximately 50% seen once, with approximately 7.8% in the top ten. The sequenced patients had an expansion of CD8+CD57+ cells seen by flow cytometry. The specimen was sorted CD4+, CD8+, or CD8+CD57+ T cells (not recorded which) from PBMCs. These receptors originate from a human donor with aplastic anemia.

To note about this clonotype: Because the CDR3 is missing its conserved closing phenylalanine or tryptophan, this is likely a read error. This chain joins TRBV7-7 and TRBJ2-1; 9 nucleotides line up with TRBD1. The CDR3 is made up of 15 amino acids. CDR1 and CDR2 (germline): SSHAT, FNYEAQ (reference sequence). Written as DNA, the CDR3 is TGTGCTAGCGGCTTATGGACAGGGGCGTTCAATGAGCAGTTCTAC. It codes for CASGLWTGAFNEQFY.

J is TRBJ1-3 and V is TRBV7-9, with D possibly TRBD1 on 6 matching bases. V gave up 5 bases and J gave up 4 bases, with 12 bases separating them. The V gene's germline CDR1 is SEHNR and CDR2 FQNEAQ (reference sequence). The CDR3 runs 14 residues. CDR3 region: CASSPGTIGNTIYF. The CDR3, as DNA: TGTGCCAGCAGCCCAGGGACAATCGGAAACACCATATATTTT.

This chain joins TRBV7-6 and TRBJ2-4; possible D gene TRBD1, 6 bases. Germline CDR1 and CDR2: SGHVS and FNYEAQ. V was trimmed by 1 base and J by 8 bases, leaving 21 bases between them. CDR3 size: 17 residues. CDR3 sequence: CASSLESAGAMVDIQYF. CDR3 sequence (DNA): TGTGCCAGCAGCTTAGAATCGGCAGGGGCGATGGTGGACATTCAGTACTTC.

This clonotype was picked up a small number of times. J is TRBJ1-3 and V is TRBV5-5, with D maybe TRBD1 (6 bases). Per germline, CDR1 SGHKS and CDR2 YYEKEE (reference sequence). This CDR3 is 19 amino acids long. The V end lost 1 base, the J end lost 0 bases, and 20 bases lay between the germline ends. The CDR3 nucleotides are TGTGCCAGCAGCTTGATTGGCTCGTCAGGGGTTAGCTCTGGAAACACCATATATTTT. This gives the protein CASSLIGSSGVSSGNTIYF.

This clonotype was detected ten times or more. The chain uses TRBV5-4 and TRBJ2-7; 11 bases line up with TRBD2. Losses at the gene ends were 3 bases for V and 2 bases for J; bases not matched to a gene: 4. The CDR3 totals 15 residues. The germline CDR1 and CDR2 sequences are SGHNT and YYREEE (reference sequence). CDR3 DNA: TGTGCCAGCAGCTACCTAGCGGGGGGCCCCTACGAGCAGTACTTC. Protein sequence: CASSYLAGGPYEQYF.

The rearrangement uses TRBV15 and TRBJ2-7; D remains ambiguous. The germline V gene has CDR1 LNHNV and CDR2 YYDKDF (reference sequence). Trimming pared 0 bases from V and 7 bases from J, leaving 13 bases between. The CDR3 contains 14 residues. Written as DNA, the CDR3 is TGTGCCACCAGCAGAGATCGGGCCACCCCAGAGCAGTACTTC. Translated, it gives CATSRDRATPEQYF.

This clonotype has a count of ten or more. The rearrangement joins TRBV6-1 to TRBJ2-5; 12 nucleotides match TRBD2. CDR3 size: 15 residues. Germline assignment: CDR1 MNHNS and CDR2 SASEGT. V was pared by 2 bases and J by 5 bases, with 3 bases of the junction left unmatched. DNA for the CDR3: TGTGCCAGCAGTGAATCTAGCGGGGGGGCGGAGACCCAGTACTTC. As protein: CASSESSGGAETQYF.

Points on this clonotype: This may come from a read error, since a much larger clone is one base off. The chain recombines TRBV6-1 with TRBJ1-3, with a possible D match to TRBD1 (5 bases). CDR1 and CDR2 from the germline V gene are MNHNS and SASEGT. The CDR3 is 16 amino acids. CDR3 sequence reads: CASSELDRGYGHTIYF. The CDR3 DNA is TGTGCCAGCAGTGAACTAGACAGAGGTTATGGACACACCATATATTTT.

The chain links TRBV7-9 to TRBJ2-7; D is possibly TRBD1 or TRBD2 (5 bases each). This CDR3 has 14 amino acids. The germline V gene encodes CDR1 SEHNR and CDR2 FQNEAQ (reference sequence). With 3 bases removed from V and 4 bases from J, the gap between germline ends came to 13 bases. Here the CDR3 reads CASSFAGTLYEQYF. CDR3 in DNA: TGTGCCAGCAGCTTCGCCGGGACGCTATACGAGCAGTACTTC.